The 9 T cell receptor beta chains listed next were all sequenced from one sample in a study of T cells in Graves' hyperthyroidism and ophthalmopathy. Amplification targeted TCR beta CDR3 regions from RNA transcripts. First-round RT-PCR with HTBI primers amplified the TCR CDR3 region. TCRdb independently ran MiXCR on the multiplex PCR reads; one entry per CDR3 protein. The sample contains about 420,000 distinct CDR3 sequences, about an eighth of which appear only once. Input material: blood. These receptors all stem from a woman aged 18-29 years with Graves' hyperthyroidism.

This clonotype was detected many times. V is TRBV5-1 and J is TRBJ2-1, with 15 nucleotides matching TRBD2. The V gene end was trimmed by 0 bases and the J gene end by 14 bases; junction bases not matched to a gene: 6. Germline V gives CDR1 SGHRS, CDR2 YFSETQ. The CDR3 is 15 amino acids. The CDR3 loop is CASSLDGTSGRSEFF. CDR3 nucleotide sequence: TGCGCCAGCAGCTTGGACGGGACTAGCGGGAGGAGCGAGTTCTTC.

This chain joins TRBV4-1 and TRBJ1-2; TRBD1 matches at 8 bases. The CDR3 is made up of 14 amino acids. The V segment lost 3 bases and the J segment 5 bases; nucleotides outside the gene matches: 5. The V gene's germline CDR1 is MGHRA and CDR2 YSYEKL. CDR3 DNA sequence: TGCGCCAGCAGCCAGGCAGGGGGCAGTTATGGCTACACCTTC. Residues: CASSQAGGSYGYTF.

This clonotype appeared a few times. The V call is TRBV12-3 or TRBV12-4, the J call TRBJ2-1; possibly TRBD2 for D (6 bases). The CDR3 spans 14 residues. Trimming took off 1 base at V and 3 bases at J, with 7 bases between the two ends. This chain's CDR3 is CASSLGDFYNEQFF. CDR3 bases: TGTGCCAGCAGTTTAGGGGACTTCTACAATGAGCAGTTCTTC.

Note on this clonotype: A much larger clone lies a single base off, so this may be a read error. V and J are TRBV6-2 or TRBV6-3 and TRBJ1-5, with D tentatively TRBD1 (5 bases). The CDR3 is made up of 15 amino acids. V dropped 5 bases and J dropped 5 bases, with 16 bases sitting between them. The germline V gene encodes CDR1 MNHEY and CDR2 SVGEGT. CDR3 coding DNA: TGTGCCAGCAGTGTCTTCTGGGGGGTGGATCAGCCCCAGCATTTT. Residues: CASSVFWGVDQPQHF.

This clonotype was counted many times. The rearrangement links TRBV30 to TRBJ2-5; D might be TRBD1 or TRBD2, each matching 5 bases. The germline gives CDR1 GTSNPN, CDR2 SVGIG (reference sequence). The CDR3 is 14 residues long. Trimming took off 2 bases at V and 5 bases at J, with 15 bases between the two ends. CDR3 loop: CAWSQGTVRETQYF. The CDR3 DNA sequence: TGTGCCTGGAGTCAAGGGACCGTCCGGGAGACCCAGTACTTC.

This clonotype was counted at least ten times. The chain links TRBV3-1 to TRBJ2-7, with D possibly being TRBD2 (6 bases). The CDR3 loop spans 12 amino acids. CDR1 LGHDT and CDR2 YNNKEL come from the germline V gene (reference sequence). Trimming took 1 base from V and 9 from J, leaving 10 bases between them. The CDR3: CASSQGRGGQYF. CDR3 coding DNA: TGTGCCAGCAGCCAAGGGCGGGGTGGGCAGTACTTC.

The table lists this clonotype with a few counts. V usage is TRBV9 and J usage is TRBJ2-1; 11 nucleotides line up with TRBD2. The germline V gene has CDR1 SGDLS and CDR2 YYNGEE. This CDR3 spans 18 amino acids. V shed 5 bases and J 0 bases; nucleotides not matched to a gene: 10. CDR3 sequence: CASSLLAGGQNSYNEQFF. In nucleotides, the CDR3 is TGTGCCAGCAGTCTGCTAGCGGGAGGCCAGAACTCCTACAATGAGCAGTTCTTC.

In regard to this clonotype: A clone one base away is much larger, so this may be a read error. V gene TRBV18 combines with J gene TRBJ2-2; D remains unclear. The CDR3 length is 14 residues. CDR1 and CDR2 from the germline V gene are KGHSH and LQKENI. The CDR3 DNA sequence: TGTGCCAGCTCACCTGCACGGAACATCGGGGAGCTGTTTTTT. Its protein is CASSPARNIGELFF.

This chain links TRBV20-1 with TRBJ2-5; 7 bases fit TRBD2. Germline CDR1 is DFQATT and CDR2 is SNEGSKA (reference sequence). The CDR3 is 13 residues long. CDR3 protein: CRVSRDSGETQYF. The CDR3 DNA follows: TGCAGGGTGTCTCGTGATAGCGGGGAGACCCAGTACTTC.